Following are 22 T cell receptor beta chains from one sample sequenced in a study of T cell changes during pregnancy in multiple sclerosis. Method: immunoSEQ multiplex PCR; TCRdb's copy keeps in-frame clones and lacks some. This table has tens of thousands of clones, around 93% appearing once. The specimen was peripheral blood, collected in the second trimester of pregnancy. The source is a female donor with multiple sclerosis, enrolled in a pregnancy study.

This clone was detected only once. This rearrangement joins TRBV27 to TRBJ2-2; 10 bases match TRBD1. This CDR3 has 16 amino acids. Unmatched junction bases numbered 8, after V lost 6 bases and J lost 4 bases. CDR1 and CDR2 from the germline V gene are MNHEY and SMNVEV (reference sequence). The CDR3 bases are TGTGCCAGCAGGGCGGGACAGGGGACCCCCACCGGGGAGCTGTTTTTT. Translation: CASRAGQGTPTGELFF.

The V call is TRBV27, the J call TRBJ2-7, with 13 bases aligning to TRBD2. The CDR3 contains 13 residues. The J segment lost 3 bases and the V segment lost 8 bases, leaving 1 base of the junction unmatched. Germline-derived CDR1 and CDR2 are MNHEY and SMNVEV (reference sequence). This CDR3 reads CASGTSGNYEQYF. The DNA for the CDR3 is TGTGCCAGCGGGACTAGCGGGAACTACGAGCAGTACTTC.

V and J are TRBV7-2 and TRBJ1-3; 8 bases line up with TRBD1. The CDR3 loop spans 17 amino acids. The V gene end was trimmed by 1 base and the J gene end by 2 bases; junction bases not matched to a gene: 7. Germline CDR1 reads SGHTA; CDR2 reads FQGNSA. CDR3 nucleotide sequence: TGTGCCAGCAGCTTAGACCGGACAGGGAGAGCTGGAAACACCATATATTTT. Translating it yields CASSLDRTGRAGNTIYF.

The chain is built from TRBV4-1 and TRBJ2-1; TRBD2 agrees at 14 bases. The CDR3 runs 16 residues. The V segment lost 4 bases and the J segment 7 bases; nucleotides outside the gene matches: 6. Germline V gene data show CDR1 as MGHRA and CDR2 as YSYEKL. The CDR3 region has the DNA TGCGCCAGCAGCCTACCGGGACTAGCGGGAGAAAATGAGCAGTTCTTC. This sequence encodes CASSLPGLAGENEQFF.

The gene calls are TRBV4-3 and TRBJ2-1, with TRBD1 as a possible D gene (6 bases). The CDR3 totals 15 residues. V was clipped by 3 bases and J by 6 bases, with 15 bases between them. Germline CDR1 and CDR2: LGHNA and YSLEER. The CDR3 nucleotides read TGCGCCAGCAGCCAGGATTACGGACAGACCAATGAGCAGTTCTTC. Its protein is CASSQDYGQTNEQFF.

The genes are TRBV6-5 and TRBJ2-1; 10 positions match TRBD1. Trimming at V came to 10 bases and at J to 9 bases, leaving 12 bases not matched to a gene. CDR3 length: 14 amino acids. Germline V lookup: CDR1 MNHEY, CDR2 SVGAGI. The CDR3 DNA reads TGTGCCACCTCCCGGACAGGGGGAAGAATTGAGCAGTTCTTC. It is translated as CATSRTGGRIEQFF.

The chain uses TRBV6-1 and TRBJ1-5; D perhaps matches TRBD1 (5 bases). The CDR3 extends over 15 amino acids. The V end was cut by 0 bases, the J end by 3 bases, with 9 bases between. Germline loops: CDR1 MNHNS, CDR2 SASEGT. Here the CDR3 reads CASSEAGGTNQPQHF. The CDR3 DNA reads as TGTGCCAGCAGTGAAGCGGGAGGGACCAATCAGCCCCAGCATTTT.

Only one count was recorded for this clone. The rearrangement uses TRBV4-2 and TRBJ2-1, with 12 bases fitting TRBD1. The CDR3 length is 16 residues. V lost 0 bases to trimming and J lost 8 bases; unmatched junction nucleotides: 5. The germline gives CDR1 LGHNA, CDR2 YNFKEQ. The CDR3, as DNA: TGTGCCAGCAGCCAAGATGGGGGGACAGGGGGCGATGAGCAGTTCTTC. Protein product: CASSQDGGTGGDEQFF.

V is TRBV27 and J is TRBJ2-1; D is possibly TRBD1 (5 bases). CDR1 and CDR2 from the germline V gene are MNHEY and SMNVEV (reference sequence). V was shortened by 5 bases and J by 8 bases, with 25 bases between the two germline ends. The CDR3 contains 17 residues. The CDR3 DNA follows: TGTGCCAGCAGTCCCCACCGGTGGGGCCCTTCTGAGGATGAGCAGTTCTTC. Amino acid sequence: CASSPHRWGPSEDEQFF.

V and J are TRBV10-3 and TRBJ2-1; 7 bases line up with TRBD2. V trimming: 6 bases; J trimming: 3 bases; junction bases outside the gene matches: 5. Germline V gives CDR1 ENHRY, CDR2 SYGVKD. The CDR3 runs to 14 residues. Here the CDR3 DNA reads TGTGCCATCAGAAGCGGGATCAACTACAATGAGCAGTTCTTC. Translation: CAIRSGINYNEQFF.

The chain combines TRBV11-3 with TRBJ2-7, with D unresolved. This CDR3 comprises 14 residues. V was pared by 1 base and J by 3 bases, with 10 bases between. CDR1 is SGHNT and CDR2 is YENEEA in the germline V gene. The CDR3 region is CASSLGRGYYEQYF. Written as DNA, the CDR3 is TGTGCCAGCAGCTTAGGGCGCGGATACTACGAGCAGTACTTC.

The genes are TRBV27 and TRBJ2-1, with 7 bases matching TRBD1. V was pared by 5 bases and J by 6 bases, with 4 bases of the junction left unmatched. The CDR3 has 13 amino acids. Germline values: CDR1 MNHEY, CDR2 SMNVEV (reference sequence). DNA of the CDR3: TGTGCCAGCAGTCTGACAGGGAGCAATGAGCAGTTCTTC. Protein: CASSLTGSNEQFF.

This clone was seen only once. The rearrangement uses TRBV28 and TRBJ2-5, with D maybe TRBD2 (5 bases). This CDR3 has 13 amino acids. The V end lost 8 bases, the J end lost 1 base, and 11 bases lay between the germline ends. Per germline, CDR1 MDHEN and CDR2 SYDVKM. The CDR3 reads CASGGLSQETQYF. CDR3 coding DNA: TGTGCCAGCGGAGGACTGAGCCAAGAGACCCAGTACTTC.

The CDR3 coding sequence is TGCAGCGTTCAAGTGGCGGGCGGCTTGGGAGATACGCAGTATTTT. Amino acids: CSVQVAGGLGDTQYF. The chain combines TRBV29-1 with TRBJ2-3; possibly TRBD2 for D (5 bases). This CDR3 has 15 amino acids. In germline, CDR1 is SQVTM, CDR2 ANQGSEA. V dropped 5 bases and J dropped 5 bases, with 20 bases sitting between them.

This chain links TRBV30 with TRBJ2-1; D might be TRBD2 (5 bases). This CDR3 is built from 14 residues. The V and J ends lost 0 bases and 3 bases respectively, with 9 bases between them. CDR1 GTSNPN and CDR2 SVGIG come from the germline V gene (reference sequence). CDR3 bases: TGTGCCTGGAGTGTTGAGGGTTACTACAATGAGCAGTTCTTC. Protein product: CAWSVEGYYNEQFF.

The V gene is TRBV27, the J gene TRBJ1-5; possibly TRBD1 for D (5 bases). The CDR3 loop spans 15 amino acids. V was pared by 6 bases and J by 0 bases, with 12 bases between. The germline V gene encodes CDR1 MNHEY and CDR2 SMNVEV (reference sequence). The CDR3 spells CASSPGGYSNQPQHF. CDR3 sequence (DNA): TGTGCCAGCAGCCCCGGGGGGTATAGCAATCAGCCCCAGCATTTT.

The chain recombines TRBV7-2 with TRBJ1-2, with D perhaps matching TRBD1 (6 bases). Trimming pared 5 bases from V and 3 bases from J, leaving 13 bases between. The CDR3 has 14 residues. From germline, CDR1 is SGHTA and CDR2 FQGNSA. CDR3 loop: CASSPGVGDYGYTF. CDR3 bases: TGTGCCAGCAGCCCAGGGGTCGGGGACTATGGCTACACCTTC.

The chain couples TRBV29-1 to TRBJ2-6; weak D call: TRBD2 (5 bases). The V gene lost 4 bases and the J gene lost 0 bases, with 10 bases spanning the gap. The CDR3 length is 15 residues. Germline V lookup: CDR1 SQVTM, CDR2 ANQGSEA. CDR3 nucleotide sequence: TGCAGCGTTGGGGTCACTAGCTCTGGGGCCAACGTCCTGACTTTC. Translated, it gives CSVGVTSSGANVLTF.

This clone was seen just once. The J gene is TRBJ2-7, the V gene TRBV30, with a possible D match to TRBD1 (5 bases). CDR1 GTSNPN and CDR2 SVGIG come from the germline V gene (reference sequence). The CDR3 totals 13 residues. Between the trimmed V and J ends, which lost 0 bases and 3 bases, there was a span of 9 bases. CDR3 nucleotide sequence: TGTGCCTGGAGTGTATTTAGGGGCTACGAGCAGTACTTC. Amino acids: CAWSVFRGYEQYF. Drawing the rest from reference TRBV30 and TRBJ2-7, the complete variable domain is SQTIHQWPATLVQPVGSPLSLECTVEGTSNPNLYWYRQAAGRGLQLLFYSVGIGQISSEVPQNLSASRPQDRQFILSSKKLLLSDSGFYLCAWSVFRGYEQYFGPGTRLTVT.

The genes are TRBV7-6 and TRBJ2-2; TRBD1 aligns across 9 bases. CDR3 length: 20 amino acids. The V gene's germline CDR1 is SGHVS and CDR2 FNYEAQ. The junction had 17 bases not matched to a gene; V was cut back by 3 bases and J by 3 bases. The CDR3 region is CASSFSPGQGIEGDTGELFF. The CDR3 coding sequence is TGTGCCAGCAGCTTTAGTCCGGGACAGGGAATAGAGGGGGACACCGGGGAGCTGTTTTTT.

This chain links TRBV5-1 with TRBJ2-7, with 8 positions matching TRBD1. Germline values: CDR1 SGHRS, CDR2 YFSETQ. The CDR3 spans 14 residues. With 2 bases clipped from V and 7 bases from J, the junction kept 8 bases outside the gene matches. The CDR3 nucleotides read TGCGCCAGCAGCTTAACAGGGGGTCCAGGGGAGCAGTACTTC. Translated: CASSLTGGPGEQYF. The full variable domain, rest sourced from reference TRBV5-1 and TRBJ2-7, is KAGVTQTPRYLIKTRGQQVTLSCSPISGHRSVSWYQQTPGQGLQFLFEYFSETQRNKGNFPGRFSGRQFSNSRSEMNVSTLELGDSALYLCASSLTGGPGEQYFGPGTRLTVT.

This clone is a singleton in its sample. This same CDR3 is encoded by further DNA sequences in the sample. This rearrangement joins TRBV14 to TRBJ2-7; 11 nucleotides line up with TRBD2. This CDR3 is 14 amino acids long. Trimming at V came to 6 bases and at J to 6 bases, leaving 7 bases not matched to a gene. CDR1 and CDR2 (germline): SGHDN, FVKESK. The CDR3 nucleotides read TGTGCCAGCAGTCCTACTAGCGGGAGACCCGAGCAGTACTTC. Translated, it gives CASSPTSGRPEQYF.